These T cell receptor beta chains were read from a single sample in a study of shared clonotypes between healthy human individuals. Assay: immunoSEQ multiplex PCR; the TCRdb copy retains only in-frame clones and omits some. The sample lists around 600,000 clones, 90% to 95% seen once, with around 0.12% in the top ten. Sequencing was performed on naive CD8+ T cells sorted from blood. Receptors were obtained from a woman in her 30s in good health. CDR3s include the opening cysteine and the closing phenylalanine or tryptophan. A D gene is named only where the DNA matches it firmly. For some rows the clone size is stated as once, few or many, or as a class when expanded; others skip it.

V	size	length	J	D	DNA	CDR3
TRBV6-1	once	16	TRBJ2-7	-	TGTGCCAGCAGTGAACCTAGGGCCCCGAGCTCCTACGAGCAGTACTTC	CASSEPRAPSSYEQYF
TRBV7-9	-	14	TRBJ2-1	TRBD1	TGTGCCAGCAGCTTAACAGGGGGTCGCAATGAGCAGTTCTTC	CASSLTGGRNEQFF
TRBV10-1	-	16	TRBJ2-7	TRBD1	TGCGCCAGCAGTGAGTCTTCCGGACAGGGGGACGACGAGCAGTACTTC	CASSESSGQGDDEQYF
TRBV5-4	-	15	TRBJ2-7	TRBD1	TGTGCCAGCAGCTACGGGACAGGGTACTACGCGGAGCAGTACTTC	CASSYGTGYYAEQYF
TRBV27	few	12	TRBJ1-2	-	TGTGCCAGCAGTTCGGACGGTTATGGCTACACCTTC	CASSSDGYGYTF
TRBV7-9	-	15	TRBJ2-7	TRBD1	TGTGCCAGCAGCCTTGGGACAGGGAGCTCCTACGAGCAGTACTTC	CASSLGTGSSYEQYF
TRBV2	-	17	TRBJ1-1	-	TGTGCCAGCAGTGACCCCCAAGGACGTAACCGGAACACTGAAGCTTTCTTT	CASSDPQGRNRNTEAFF
TRBV6-1	-	12	TRBJ2-7	-	TGTGCCAGCAGTGTCTTACCAACTGAGCAGTACTTC	CASSVLPTEQYF
TRBV28	once	15	TRBJ1-2	-	TGTGCCAGCAGTTATAGAGGAGTAGGAAACTATGGCTACACCTTC	CASSYRGVGNYGYTF
TRBV28	-	15	TRBJ1-3	-	TGTGCCAGCCCTCTTTGGAGGTTTAAGGGAAACACCATATATTTT	CASPLWRFKGNTIYF
TRBV27	-	16	TRBJ1-2	-	TGTGCCAGCAGTAGAGTCGGGACACCACTTAACTATGGCTACACCTTC	CASSRVGTPLNYGYTF
TRBV5-1	once	15	TRBJ1-1	TRBD1	TGCGCCAGCAGCCTACGACAGGGGACTAACACTGAAGCTTTCTTT	CASSLRQGTNTEAFF
TRBV27	-	15	TRBJ2-2	-	TGTGCCAGCAGTTTATGGGCCACGGGGACCGGGGAGCTGTTTTTT	CASSLWATGTGELFF
TRBV2	-	14	TRBJ2-7	-	TGTGCCAGCAGTGAAAAAACAGGCGGCTACGAGCAGTACTTC	CASSEKTGGYEQYF
TRBV27	-	15	TRBJ2-7	-	TGTGCCAGCAGTTTATCGATAGGGTTTGGGGACGAGCAGTACTTC	CASSLSIGFGDEQYF
TRBV19	-	17	TRBJ2-7	TRBD2	TGTGCCAGTAGTATAGACCTTTCTACTAGCGCAAACTACGAGCAGTACTTC	CASSIDLSTSANYEQYF